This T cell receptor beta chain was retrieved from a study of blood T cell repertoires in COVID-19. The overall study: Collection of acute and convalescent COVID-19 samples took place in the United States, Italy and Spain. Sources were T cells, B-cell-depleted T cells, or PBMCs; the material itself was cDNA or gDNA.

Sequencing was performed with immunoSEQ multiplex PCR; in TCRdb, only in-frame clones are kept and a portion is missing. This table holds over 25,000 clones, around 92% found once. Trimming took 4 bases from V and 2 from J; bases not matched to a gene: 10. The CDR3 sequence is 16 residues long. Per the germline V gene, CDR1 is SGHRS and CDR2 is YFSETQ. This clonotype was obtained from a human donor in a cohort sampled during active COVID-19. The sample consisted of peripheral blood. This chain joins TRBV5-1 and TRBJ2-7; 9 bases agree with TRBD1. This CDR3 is CASSGTGTGNAYEQYF. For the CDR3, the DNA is TGCGCCAGCAGCGGAACCGGGACAGGGAATGCCTACGAGCAGTACTTC. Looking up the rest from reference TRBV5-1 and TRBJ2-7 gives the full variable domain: KAGVTQTPRYLIKTRGQQVTLSCSPISGHRSVSWYQQTPGQGLQFLFEYFSETQRNKGNFPGRFSGRQFSNSRSEMNVSTLELGDSALYLCASSGTGTGNAYEQYFGPGTRLTVT.